This T cell receptor (beta chain) originates from a study of cytotoxic CD8 clonotypes in ibrutinib-treated CLL. General study findings and limits: The clonality went up when patients responded to ibrutinib and dropped back toward baseline at progression.

V lost 7 bases, J lost 4 bases, and 13 bases lay in between. Germline V lookup: CDR1 SNHLY, CDR2 FYNNEI. The CDR3 is 13 residues long. Some clones are missing from TCRdb's copy, which holds only in-frame ones; the method was immunoSEQ multiplex PCR. The sample includes around 30,000 clones, roughly 57% of them seen just once. A note on this clone: The antigen remains undetermined.

Cryopreserved PBMCs yielded around 2.1 micrograms of genomic DNA for TCR beta libraries. The sequenced sample was PBMCs, obtained before ibrutinib treatment. The TCR comes from a human donor with chronic lymphocytic leukemia. This chain uses TRBV2 with TRBJ1-2; D is ambiguous. The CDR3 sequence is CASIQDGFYGYTF. CDR3 nucleotide sequence: TGTGCCAGCATCCAAGACGGGTTCTATGGCTACACCTTC.